The 29 T cell receptor beta chains below come from one sample, sequenced in a study of post-analysis software for immune sequencing data (dated by TCRdb to 2015 to 2017). Preparation of the library involved PCR. Sequencing was performed on an Illumina HiSeq 2500. To reduce PCR and sequencing biases, unique molecular identifiers were built into the TCR beta cDNA libraries. TCRdb itself trimmed the public reads at Q25 with fastp, ran MiXCR and retained productive beta chains. Each CDR3 protein gets just one entry, which takes the most common genes and DNA from the rows behind it. This sample holds a few hundred thousand distinct CDR3 sequences; approximately 38% were observed only once. Of the sample, 10% to 15% is held by the ten largest clones. Their target antigens are unknown. The paper as a whole reports these results and caveats: Patients showed significantly higher frequencies than controls for several TRBV segments, among them TRBV5-6, TRBV5-1 and TRBV20-1.

The sequenced material came from blood. All receptors derive from a girl aged 10 to 17 with multiple sclerosis.

This clonotype was counted only a few times. The chain has TRBV7-2 and TRBJ2-5, with D unresolved. Trimming removed 2 bases at V and 3 bases at J, with 7 bases between. Germline loops: CDR1 SGHTA, CDR2 FQGNSA. The CDR3 loop spans 13 amino acids. The CDR3 loop reads CASSLRMKETQYF. The CDR3, as DNA: TGTGCCAGCAGCTTAAGGATGAAAGAGACCCAGTACTTC.

This clonotype was picked up a small number of times. The chain employs TRBV9 and TRBJ2-7, with D maybe TRBD1 (6 bases). Looked up from germline, CDR1 is SGDLS and CDR2 is YYNGEE. The CDR3 spans 14 residues. Trimming pared 2 bases from V and 2 bases from J, leaving 11 bases between. The CDR3 spells CASSVGAGAYEQYF. DNA of the CDR3: TGTGCCAGCAGCGTTGGGGCAGGGGCCTACGAGCAGTACTTC.

The genes are TRBV28 and TRBJ2-7, with D possibly TRBD2 on 5 matching bases. Germline V lookup: CDR1 MDHEN, CDR2 SYDVKM. This CDR3 spans 15 amino acids. Trimming cost V 2 bases and J 2 bases, with 13 bases left between them. CDR3 nucleotides: TGTGCCAGCAGTTTAATACGAGGGTATCCCTACGAGCAGTACTTC. This encodes CASSLIRGYPYEQYF.

The V and J genes are TRBV12-3 or TRBV12-4 and TRBJ1-1; D not certain. V was shortened by 7 bases and J by 1 base, with 10 bases between the two germline ends. CDR3 length equals 13 residues. CDR3 sequence: CASMVRRNTEAFF. CDR3 coding DNA: TGTGCCAGCATGGTGCGCAGGAACACTGAAGCTTTCTTT.

CDR3: CASSESLNFFSYEQYF. The DNA of the CDR3 is TGTGCCAGCAGTGAAAGTCTGAACTTCTTTTCCTACGAGCAGTACTTC. The chain carries TRBV6-1 and TRBJ2-7; D unresolved. This CDR3 has 16 amino acids. Trimming cost V 2 bases and J 1 base, with 15 bases left between them. Germline V gene lookup returns CDR1 MNHNS and CDR2 SASEGT.

The chain employs TRBV5-1 and TRBJ1-4, with 12 nucleotides matching TRBD1. Germline values: CDR1 SGHRS, CDR2 YFSETQ. V was pared by 4 bases and J by 7 bases, with 11 bases of the junction left unmatched. The CDR3 runs to 17 residues. Here the CDR3 reads CASSTAGTGGGREKLFF. CDR3 sequence (DNA): TGCGCCAGCAGCACCGCCGGGACAGGGGGCGGGCGTGAAAAACTGTTTTTT.

This clonotype has more than one count but fewer than ten. The CDR3 DNA reads as TGTGCCAGCAGTTACTCAGGGGTCAGCGGTGGCTCCTACAATGAGCAGTTCTTC. This codes for CASSYSGVSGGSYNEQFF. The chain recombines TRBV6-5 with TRBJ2-1; possibly TRBD1 or TRBD2 for D (5 bases each). Trimming left V 0 bases short and J 0 bases short, with 15 bases between. There are 18 residues in the CDR3. Germline values: CDR1 MNHEY, CDR2 SVGAGI.

This clonotype was observed a few times. The chain is built from TRBV7-2 and TRBJ2-7; no clear D gene. The germline gives CDR1 SGHTA, CDR2 FQGNSA. The CDR3 extends over 13 amino acids. The ends were cut back, 7 bases at V and 0 bases at J, with 10 bases in the middle. The CDR3 region is CASMGRNSYEQYF. The CDR3 region has the DNA TGTGCCAGCATGGGCAGGAACTCCTACGAGCAGTACTTC.

As DNA, the CDR3 is TGTGCCAGCAGCTTTGGAAACACCGGGACTACAGAGGATACGCAGTATTTT. Translating gives CASSFGNTGTTEDTQYF. The chain couples TRBV5-6 to TRBJ2-3; 7 positions agree with TRBD2. J was trimmed by 6 bases and V by 2 bases; bases with no gene match: 15. The CDR3 spans 17 residues. The V gene's germline CDR1 is SGHDT and CDR2 YYEEEE.

In this sample, this clonotype turned up many times. The V gene is TRBV4-1, the J gene TRBJ2-7; tentatively, D is TRBD2 (6 bases). V lost 4 bases, J lost 7 bases, and 11 bases lay in between. Germline V gives CDR1 MGHRA, CDR2 YSYEKL. This CDR3 has 12 residues. CDR3 in DNA: TGCGCCAGCAGCCCCCTCGGGGGTGAGCAGTACTTC. Protein sequence: CASSPLGGEQYF.

Only a few counts were recorded for this clonotype. J is TRBJ1-5 and V is TRBV2; D is possibly TRBD1 (5 bases). Per the germline V gene, CDR1 is SNHLY and CDR2 is FYNNEI. V was pared by 5 bases and J by 9 bases, with 17 bases between. The CDR3 runs 14 residues. Written as DNA, the CDR3 is TGTGCCAGCAGTTCCTATAGGGGCAGAGCGCCCCAGCATTTT. Translation: CASSSYRGRAPQHF.

The chain is built from TRBV7-2 and TRBJ2-7; possibly TRBD2 for D (7 bases). CDR1 and CDR2 (germline): SGHTA, FQGNSA. CDR3 size: 14 residues. Trimming took off 7 bases at V and 5 bases at J, with 18 bases between the two ends. This chain's CDR3 is CASTRGAGLNEQYF. In DNA form, the CDR3 reads TGTGCCAGCACCCGGGGGGCAGGGCTTAACGAGCAGTACTTC.

The CDR3 DNA sequence: TGTGCCAGCAGCGTAGGGAGCGACGGGATCTATGGCTACACCTTC. Protein product: CASSVGSDGIYGYTF. The chain links TRBV9 to TRBJ1-2, with D unresolved. Trimming pared 0 bases from V and 4 bases from J, leaving 13 bases between. The CDR3 consists of 15 residues. The germline V gene has CDR1 SGDLS and CDR2 YYNGEE.

This sequence joins TRBV12-3 or TRBV12-4 and TRBJ1-1; no firm D call. The CDR3 runs to 17 residues. V lost 4 bases, J lost 1 base, and 19 bases lay in between. CDR3 in amino acids: CASSSTPGRTRNTEAFF. The CDR3, as DNA: TGTGCCAGCAGTTCGACGCCAGGACGCACAAGGAACACTGAAGCTTTCTTT.

The chain employs TRBV7-2 and TRBJ2-1; 10 bases agree with TRBD1. CDR3 size: 19 residues. V lost 5 bases, J lost 5 bases, and 18 bases stayed unmatched. Germline lookup yields CDR1 SGHTA and CDR2 FQGNSA. In DNA form, the CDR3 reads TGTGCCAGCAGCCTCTGGACAGGGGGGATGTGGGGAAGGGACAATGAGCAGTTCTTC. It codes for CASSLWTGGMWGRDNEQFF.

This clonotype was seen at least ten times. The V call is TRBV6-2 or TRBV6-3, the J call TRBJ2-4; D not resolved. This CDR3 spans 15 amino acids. CDR1 is MNHEY, CDR2 SVGEGT, per germline. V shed 4 bases and J shed 0 bases, with 10 bases lying between them. CDR3 DNA: TGTGCCAGCAGTTCAGCAGTTCTAGCCAAAAACATTCAGTACTTC. Translation: CASSSAVLAKNIQYF.

This clonotype was observed a few times. The rearrangement joins TRBV6-5 to TRBJ2-1; D gene unclear. The length of the CDR3 is 15 residues. Germline loops: CDR1 MNHEY, CDR2 SVGAGI. Trimming shortened V by 0 bases and J by 3 bases, and 9 bases separated the two germline ends. DNA of the CDR3: TGTGCCAGCAGTTACTCAGGAGCAAACTACAATGAGCAGTTCTTC. Translating it yields CASSYSGANYNEQFF.

The gene calls are TRBV7-2 and TRBJ2-7; TRBD1 matches 7 bases. The CDR3 spans 14 residues. CDR1 and CDR2 from the germline V gene are SGHTA and FQGNSA. Germline trimming cut 8 bases from V and 0 bases from J; bases unmatched to any gene: 7. The DNA for the CDR3 is TGTGCCAGCTGCCGGGACAGAAGCTCCTACGAGCAGTACTTC. Its protein is CASCRDRSSYEQYF.

The sample holds many counts of this clonotype. This rearrangement joins TRBV29-1 to TRBJ2-7; D is undetermined. Germline V gene data show CDR1 as SQVTM and CDR2 as ANQGSEA. CDR3 length: 12 amino acids. The ends were cut back, 1 base at V and 3 bases at J, with 7 bases in the middle. The CDR3 loop is CSVEGPRYEQYF. Here the CDR3 DNA reads TGCAGCGTTGAAGGGCCGCGCTACGAGCAGTACTTC.

With respect to this clonotype: The germline gene is not matched at one end of the junction; a read error may be the cause. The V call is TRBV4-1, the J call TRBJ2-5, with 9 bases that match TRBD2. The CDR3 contains 17 residues. Germline assignment: CDR1 MGHRA and CDR2 YSYEKL. The CDR3 DNA follows: TGCGCCGGCAGCCAAGATCAAGACGGGCTAGCGGGGAGGGAGCAGTACTTC. Amino acid sequence: CAGSQDQDGLAGREQYF.

This chain connects TRBV7-2 to TRBJ2-1; D is perhaps TRBD2 (5 bases). Trimming took off 8 bases at V and 9 bases at J, with 11 bases between the two ends. The CDR3 sequence is 11 residues long. Germline lookup yields CDR1 SGHTA and CDR2 FQGNSA. The CDR3 DNA reads TGTGCCAGCGCCGAACGGGGTGAGCAGTTCTTC. It codes for CASAERGEQFF.

In this sample, this clonotype turned up a few times. This sequence joins TRBV27 and TRBJ2-7; D call uncertain. Trimming cost V 5 bases and J 5 bases, with 16 bases left between them. The V gene's germline CDR1 is MNHEY and CDR2 SMNVEV (reference sequence). The CDR3 runs to 14 residues. The DNA of the CDR3 is TGTGCCAGCAGTATCTCGGAAGTCCGCGACGAGCAGTACTTC. It yields the protein CASSISEVRDEQYF.

The V gene is TRBV6-7, the J gene TRBJ1-1; D gene uncertain. TRBV6-7 is recorded as an ORF, its role being uncertain. The CDR3 extends over 16 amino acids. Trimming shortened V by 6 bases and J by 5 bases, and 22 bases separated the two germline ends. This chain's CDR3 is CASSHDVRVKGTEAFF. CDR3 DNA: TGTGCCAGCAGCCACGACGTGCGGGTTAAAGGGACTGAAGCTTTCTTT.

This clonotype has just a few counts. CDR3 in amino acids: CSEEYYEETQYF. CDR3 nucleotide sequence: TGCAGCGAGGAATACTACGAAGAGACCCAGTACTTC. V usage is TRBV20-1 and J usage is TRBJ2-5; no clear D gene. CDR1 is DFQATT, CDR2 SNEGSKA, per germline (reference sequence). The length of the CDR3 is 12 residues.

The chain combines TRBV4-1 with TRBJ1-4; the D gene is possibly TRBD1 (6 bases). The V end lost 1 base, the J end lost 12 bases, and 18 bases lay between the germline ends. Germline CDR1 and CDR2: MGHRA and YSYEKL. The CDR3 has 15 amino acids. The CDR3 is CASSQGGTISEELFF. CDR3 nucleotide sequence: TGCGCCAGCAGCCAAGGGGGGACAATCTCAGAAGAACTGTTTTTT.

There are a few counts of this clonotype. This chain joins TRBV6-4 and TRBJ1-1; maybe TRBD1 (5 bases). The CDR3 spans 13 residues. Germline lookup yields CDR1 MRHNA and CDR2 SNTAGT. Trimming cost V 6 bases and J 0 bases, with 8 bases left between them. CDR3 nucleotides: TGTGCCAGCAGGGGAGGGGTGAACACTGAAGCTTTCTTT. This translates into CASRGGVNTEAFF.

This clonotype was recorded many times. The J gene is TRBJ2-5, the V gene TRBV29-1; 12 positions agree with TRBD1. Germline CDR1 SQVTM, CDR2 ANQGSEA. CDR3 size: 15 residues. Germline trimming cut 3 bases from V and 6 bases from J; bases unmatched to any gene: 8. The CDR3, as DNA: TGCAGCGTTGAGAGGGGGACAGGGGGCGGAAAGACCCAGTACTTC. It translates to CSVERGTGGGKTQYF.

This clonotype has more than one count but fewer than ten. The V and J genes are TRBV7-6 and TRBJ2-1; TRBD2 aligns across 12 bases. After removal of 5 bases from V and 7 bases from J, the junction contained 6 bases not matched to a gene. The CDR3 extends over 15 amino acids. Germline V gene data show CDR1 as SGHVS and CDR2 as FNYEAQ. As DNA, the CDR3 is TGTGCCAGCAGCCCTAGCGGGGGGGCTTGGAATGAGCAGTTCTTC. It yields the protein CASSPSGGAWNEQFF.

A few counts support this clonotype. The J gene is TRBJ2-1, the V gene TRBV4-1, with 10 bases identical to TRBD2. The CDR3 loop spans 14 amino acids. In germline, CDR1 is MGHRA, CDR2 YSYEKL. J was trimmed by 12 bases and V by 0 bases; bases with no gene match: 5. The chain's CDR3 is CASSQDLTSGVQFF. CDR3 sequence (DNA): TGCGCCAGCAGCCAAGACTTAACTAGCGGGGTGCAGTTCTTC.